These 28 T cell receptor beta chains were sequenced from one sample in a study of CD8+ T cells in alopecia areata. Following RNA extraction, reverse transcription yielded cDNA that acted as the sequencing template. Profiled with immunoSEQ multiplex PCR; TCRdb holds only in-frame clones, not every one. This sample has tens of thousands of clones; 25% to 30% occur once, and the top ten carry about 15%. Documented treatment: oral pan-JAK inhibitor, 5-10 mg twice daily. Material: CD8+ T cells sorted from blood, obtained at week 4, from a patient treated with tofacitinib. These receptors were obtained from a human donor with alopecia areata.

This clone was detected only a few times. The chain links TRBV25-1 to TRBJ1-5; TRBD1 might be the D (5 bases). Germline values: CDR1 MGHDK, CDR2 SYGVNS. CDR3 size: 14 residues. V gave up 4 bases and J gave up 4 bases, with 11 bases separating them. CDR3 DNA sequence: TGTGCCAGCAGTGTTCAGGGCTCAAATCAGCCCCAGCATTTT. Encoded protein: CASSVQGSNQPQHF.

The DNA for the CDR3 is TGTGCCAGCAGTCCTTCTATCTACGAGCAGTACTTC. Protein: CASSPSIYEQYF. The chain has TRBV27 and TRBJ2-7; D uncertain. The V end lost 5 bases, the J end lost 3 bases, and 8 bases lay between the germline ends. Germline CDR1 reads MNHEY; CDR2 reads SMNVEV (reference sequence). This CDR3 contains 12 residues.

This clone was seen a few times. J is TRBJ2-1 and V is TRBV7-9; D is unclear. The germline V gene has CDR1 SEHNR and CDR2 FQNEAQ (reference sequence). V was trimmed by 4 bases and J by 1 base, leaving 11 bases between them. This CDR3 comprises 15 residues. The CDR3 DNA is TGTGCCAGCAGCTCCCTTTCGGGTTCCTACAATGAGCAGTTCTTC. The encoded protein is CASSSLSGSYNEQFF.

The chain links TRBV11-2 to TRBJ2-1, with D uncertain. The CDR3 runs 15 residues. Trimming took off 7 bases at V and 0 bases at J, with 13 bases between the two ends. Germline loops: CDR1 SGHAT, CDR2 FQNNGV. The CDR3 is CASTGMDSSYNEQFF. CDR3 DNA sequence: TGTGCCAGCACCGGTATGGATAGCTCCTACAATGAGCAGTTCTTC.

This chain uses TRBV5-6 with TRBJ2-1; no clear D. This CDR3 region has 14 residues. Trimming removed 4 bases from V and 5 bases from J, with 13 bases in between. Per germline, CDR1 SGHDT and CDR2 YYEEEE. This CDR3 is CASSILDPHNEQFF. As DNA, the CDR3 is TGTGCCAGCAGCATTCTTGACCCCCACAATGAGCAGTTCTTC.

This clone occurred a few times. The rearrangement joins TRBV28 to TRBJ2-7; D gene uncertain. This CDR3 region has 12 residues. Trimming shortened V by 6 bases and J by 7 bases, and 13 bases separated the two germline ends. Germline V lookup: CDR1 MDHEN, CDR2 SYDVKM. The CDR3 DNA reads TGTGCCAGCAGCGAAGAGCCCCGAGAGCAGTACTTC. It specifies CASSEEPREQYF.

The chain is built from TRBV6-5 and TRBJ2-2; D perhaps matches TRBD1 (6 bases). Trimming cost V 5 bases and J 4 bases, with 14 bases left between them. Per the germline V gene, CDR1 is MNHEY and CDR2 is SVGAGI. The CDR3 length is 15 residues. In nucleotides, the CDR3 is TGTGCCAGCAGTCTCCTTCAGGGGTCCACCGGGGAGCTGTTTTTT. Its protein product is CASSLLQGSTGELFF.

V usage is TRBV9 and J usage is TRBJ2-1; the match to TRBD2 covers 10 bases. This CDR3 spans 15 amino acids. Looked up from germline, CDR1 is SGDLS and CDR2 is YYNGEE. V trimming: 3 bases; J trimming: 4 bases; junction bases outside the gene matches: 4. CDR3 in DNA: TGTGCCAGCAGCGCTTGGACTAGCGGTTACAATGAGCAGTTCTTC. It codes for CASSAWTSGYNEQFF.

The genes are TRBV29-1 and TRBJ2-5, with unresolved D. Per the germline V gene, CDR1 is SQVTM and CDR2 is ANQGSEA. Trimming took 6 bases from V and 0 from J, leaving 8 bases between them. This CDR3 is 12 amino acids long. In DNA form, the CDR3 reads TGCAGCGTGGGCGATTACCAAGAGACCCAGTACTTC. Translation: CSVGDYQETQYF.

This clone appeared a few times. The V gene is TRBV4-2, the J gene TRBJ2-5; possibly TRBD2 for D (6 bases). The CDR3 runs 15 residues. CDR1 LGHNA and CDR2 YNFKEQ come from the germline V gene. Trimming stripped 1 base from V and 5 bases from J, with 14 bases between. DNA of the CDR3: TGTGCCAGCAGCCAAGTTAGCGGCCCCTTGGAGACCCAGTACTTC. This sequence encodes CASSQVSGPLETQYF.

V gene TRBV20-1 combines with J gene TRBJ2-1; TRBD1 is a possible D gene (6 bases). Trimming removed 5 bases from V and 12 bases from J, with 11 bases in between. Germline V gene data show CDR1 as DFQATT and CDR2 as SNEGSKA (reference sequence). The CDR3 consists of 10 residues. The DNA for the CDR3 is TGCAGTGCTGTCGACAGGCCGCAGTTCTTC. It yields the protein CSAVDRPQFF.

This clone appeared a few times. The chain is built from TRBV4-1 and TRBJ1-5; D is ambiguous. There are 16 residues in the CDR3. Trimming shortened V by 0 bases and J by 2 bases, and 11 bases separated the two germline ends. Germline CDR1 is MGHRA and CDR2 is YSYEKL. The CDR3 nucleotides read TGCGCCAGCAGCCAAGAGTTCGATATGGGCAATCAGCCCCAGCATTTT. Translating it yields CASSQEFDMGNQPQHF.

The chain links TRBV29-1 to TRBJ2-1, with D perhaps TRBD1 (5 bases). V was cut by 3 bases and J by 7 bases, with 10 bases left in between. The CDR3 loop spans 12 amino acids. From germline, CDR1 is SQVTM and CDR2 ANQGSEA. The CDR3 DNA reads TGCAGCGTTGAGGCAGGGTTTAATGAGCAGTTCTTC. Amino acid sequence: CSVEAGFNEQFF.

This clone has a count of ten or more. The chain couples TRBV29-1 to TRBJ1-2, with 8 bases lining up with TRBD1. Germline loops: CDR1 SQVTM, CDR2 ANQGSEA. The J segment lost 3 bases and the V segment lost 6 bases, leaving 9 bases of the junction unmatched. The CDR3 is 14 amino acids. Written as DNA, the CDR3 is TGCAGCGTGACCGGGACAGGACACGACTATGGCTACACCTTC. As protein: CSVTGTGHDYGYTF.

The V and J genes are TRBV29-1 and TRBJ2-6, with D tentatively TRBD1 (6 bases). V gave up 5 bases and J gave up 4 bases, with 12 bases separating them. Germline-derived CDR1 and CDR2 are SQVTM and ANQGSEA. The CDR3 spans 14 residues. CDR3 amino acids: CSVTTGYGANVLTF. For the CDR3, the DNA is TGCAGCGTTACTACAGGGTACGGGGCCAACGTCCTGACTTTC. The full variable domain, its missing parts supplied by reference TRBV29-1 and TRBJ2-6, is SAVISQKPSRDICQRGTSLTIQCQVDSQVTMMFWYRQQPGQSLTLIATANQGSEATYESGFVIDKFPISRPNLTFSTLTVSNMSPEDSSIYLCSVTTGYGANVLTFGAGSRLTVL.

This clone occurred a few times. The chain couples TRBV7-9 to TRBJ2-5; D is perhaps TRBD2 (6 bases). CDR3 size: 15 residues. CDR1 is SEHNR and CDR2 is FQNEAQ in the germline V gene (reference sequence). V lost 5 bases and J lost 5, with 18 bases in between. CDR3 in amino acids: CASSPPPGVKETQYF. CDR3 sequence (DNA): TGTGCCAGCAGCCCCCCCCCGGGAGTGAAGGAGACCCAGTACTTC.

This clone has only a few counts. At the DNA level, this CDR3 is encoded by other sequences in the same sample as well. V usage is TRBV29-1 and J usage is TRBJ2-7, with D uncertain. CDR1 is SQVTM and CDR2 is ANQGSEA in the germline V gene. V was shortened by 4 bases and J by 2 bases, with 9 bases between the two germline ends. The CDR3 sequence is 12 residues long. The CDR3, as DNA: TGCAGCGTTGTGGCAGAAGCCTACGAGCAGTACTTC. Amino acid sequence: CSVVAEAYEQYF.

This rearrangement joins TRBV29-1 to TRBJ2-2; tentative D call: TRBD2 (6 bases). Trimming took off 6 bases at V and 3 bases at J, with 8 bases between the two ends. This CDR3 spans 12 amino acids. The germline V gene encodes CDR1 SQVTM and CDR2 ANQGSEA. The CDR3 protein is CSVGDYTGELFF. CDR3 nucleotide sequence: TGCAGCGTGGGGGACTACACCGGGGAGCTGTTTTTT.

The rearrangement links TRBV29-1 to TRBJ1-1, with TRBD1 as a possible D gene (5 bases). This CDR3 is 13 amino acids long. The V end lost 6 bases, the J end lost 6 bases, and 17 bases lay between the germline ends. Looked up from germline, CDR1 is SQVTM and CDR2 is ANQGSEA. The CDR3 sequence: CSVGIGPGAEAFF. The CDR3 nucleotides read TGCAGCGTGGGAATCGGACCGGGGGCTGAAGCTTTCTTT.

V gene TRBV29-1 combines with J gene TRBJ2-2; 7 nucleotides match TRBD1. Germline CDR1 and CDR2: SQVTM and ANQGSEA. J gave up 4 bases and V 5 bases, and 10 bases lay outside the gene matches. This CDR3 has 15 residues. The CDR3 loop is CSVRDRANPTGELFF. The CDR3 DNA reads as TGCAGCGTTCGTGACAGGGCTAACCCCACCGGGGAGCTGTTTTTT.

The sample holds a few counts of this clone. The CDR3 reads CATSPGGHYEQYF. The CDR3 nucleotides are TGTGCCACCAGCCCGGGAGGACATTACGAGCAGTACTTC. V gene TRBV15 combines with J gene TRBJ2-7; 7 bases are a match to TRBD2. Germline V gene lookup returns CDR1 LNHNV and CDR2 YYDKDF (reference sequence). The CDR3 length is 13 residues. V gave up 5 bases and J gave up 4 bases; unmatched junction bases: 5.

This clone was seen a few times. CDR3 protein: CASSPPGDNEQFF. CDR3 nucleotide sequence: TGTGCCAGCTCCCCACCGGGCGACAATGAGCAGTTCTTC. This chain joins TRBV9 and TRBJ2-1; D call uncertain. Germline CDR1 reads SGDLS; CDR2 reads YYNGEE. V shed 7 bases and J shed 5 bases, with 13 bases lying between them. CDR3 size: 13 residues.

This chain connects TRBV30 to TRBJ1-5, with TRBD1 matching 8 bases. Germline assignment: CDR1 GTSNPN and CDR2 SVGIG (reference sequence). The junction had 9 bases not matched to a gene; V was cut back by 8 bases and J by 3 bases. This CDR3 has 14 amino acids. CDR3 sequence reads: CAGGGQANNQPQHF. The CDR3 nucleotides are TGTGCCGGTGGGGGACAGGCGAACAATCAGCCCCAGCATTTT. Looking up the rest from reference TRBV30 and TRBJ1-5 gives the full variable domain: SQTIHQWPATLVQPVGSPLSLECTVEGTSNPNLYWYRQAAGRGLQLLFYSVGIGQISSEVPQNLSASRPQDRQFILSSKKLLLSDSGFYLCAGGGQANNQPQHFGDGTRLSIL.

This clone was counted at least ten times. This chain uses TRBV19 with TRBJ1-2, with no clear D. This CDR3 spans 11 amino acids. Per the germline V gene, CDR1 is LNHDA and CDR2 is SQIVND (reference sequence). V dropped 7 bases and J dropped 7 bases, with 10 bases sitting between them. CDR3 sequence (DNA): TGTGCCAGTATCTCGGCTACTGGCTACACCTTC. Translating gives CASISATGYTF.

The chain has TRBV29-1 and TRBJ2-1, with D unresolved. Trimming removed 6 bases from V and 8 bases from J, with 8 bases in between. The CDR3 is made up of 10 amino acids. Germline V gene lookup returns CDR1 SQVTM and CDR2 ANQGSEA. Written as DNA, the CDR3 is TGCAGCGTGAACATCCATGAGCAGTTCTTC. This sequence encodes CSVNIHEQFF.

The gene calls are TRBV9 and TRBJ2-7; D unclear. The germline V gene encodes CDR1 SGDLS and CDR2 YYNGEE. The ends were cut back, 3 bases at V and 5 bases at J, with 9 bases in the middle. The CDR3 loop spans 12 amino acids. The chain's CDR3 is CASSGNGDEQYF. Here the CDR3 DNA reads TGTGCCAGCAGCGGCAATGGTGACGAGCAGTACTTC.

The sample holds a few counts of this clone. The chain links TRBV29-1 to TRBJ2-2, with TRBD2 identical over 7 bases. This CDR3 is 13 amino acids long. Trimming took 7 bases from V and 6 from J; bases not matched to a gene: 8. Germline assignment: CDR1 SQVTM and CDR2 ANQGSEA. The CDR3 loop reads CSGIPSGAGELFF. DNA of the CDR3: TGCAGCGGGATTCCTAGCGGAGCCGGGGAGCTGTTTTTT.

The sample holds one count of this clone. The chain combines TRBV12-5 with TRBJ2-7; D unclear. There are 12 residues in the CDR3. Trimming removed 5 bases at V and 7 bases at J, with 12 bases between. CDR1 and CDR2 from the germline V gene are LGHNT and FRNRAP. The CDR3: CASGVDLLEQYF. DNA of the CDR3: TGTGCTAGTGGTGTGGACCTTTTGGAGCAGTACTTC.